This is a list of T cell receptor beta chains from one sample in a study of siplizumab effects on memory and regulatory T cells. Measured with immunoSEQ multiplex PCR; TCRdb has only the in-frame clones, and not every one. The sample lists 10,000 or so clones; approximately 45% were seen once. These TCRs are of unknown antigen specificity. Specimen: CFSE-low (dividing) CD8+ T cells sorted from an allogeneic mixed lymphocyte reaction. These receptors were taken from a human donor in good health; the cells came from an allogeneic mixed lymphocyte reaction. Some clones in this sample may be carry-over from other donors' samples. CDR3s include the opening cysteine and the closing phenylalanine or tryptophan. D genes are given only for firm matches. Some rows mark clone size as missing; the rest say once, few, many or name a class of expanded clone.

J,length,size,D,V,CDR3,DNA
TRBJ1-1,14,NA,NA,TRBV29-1,CSVEVKGANTEAFF,TGCAGCGTTGAAGTAAAAGGGGCCAACACTGAAGCTTTCTTT
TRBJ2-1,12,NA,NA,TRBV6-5,CASSYSWNEQFF,TGTGCCAGCAGTTACAGTTGGAATGAGCAGTTCTTC
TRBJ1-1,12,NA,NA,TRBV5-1,CASSLVQSEAFF,TGTGCCAGCAGCTTGGTACAGAGTGAAGCTTTCTTT
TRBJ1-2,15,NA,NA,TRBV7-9,CASSLEYGAENGYTF,TGTGCCAGCAGCTTAGAGTACGGGGCTGAGAATGGCTACACCTTC
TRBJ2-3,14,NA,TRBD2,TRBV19,CASSELAVTDTQYF,TGTGCCAGTAGCGAACTAGCGGTCACAGATACGCAGTATTTT
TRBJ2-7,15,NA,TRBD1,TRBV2,CASSEGGQGFYEQYF,TGTGCCAGCAGTGAAGGGGGACAGGGTTTTTACGAGCAGTACTTC
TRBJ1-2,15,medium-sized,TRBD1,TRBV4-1,CASSQDPRGLGGYTF,TGCGCCAGCAGCCAAGATCCCAGGGGGCTGGGAGGCTACACCTTC
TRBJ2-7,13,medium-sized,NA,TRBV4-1,CASSQWTAYEQYF,TGCGCCAGCAGCCAATGGACAGCCTACGAGCAGTACTTC
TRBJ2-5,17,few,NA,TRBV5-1,CASSLAWGQEYQETQYF,TGCGCCAGCAGCTTGGCCTGGGGGCAGGAATATCAAGAGACCCAGTACTTC
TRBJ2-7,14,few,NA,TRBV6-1,CASSVGGSTWEQYF,TGTGCCAGCAGTGTCGGAGGGAGTACCTGGGAGCAGTACTTC
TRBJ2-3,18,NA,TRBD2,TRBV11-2,CASSFSEKLAEDTDTQYF,TGTGCCAGCAGCTTTTCGGAAAAACTAGCGGAGGACACAGATACGCAGTATTTT
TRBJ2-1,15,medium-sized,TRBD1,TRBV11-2,CASSPRDRAYNEQFF,TGTGCCAGCAGCCCCCGGGACAGGGCATACAATGAGCAGTTCTTC
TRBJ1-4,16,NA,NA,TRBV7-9,CASSLGTGGQSEKLFF,TGTGCCAGCAGCTTAGGTACTGGGGGCCAGAGTGAAAAACTGTTTTTT
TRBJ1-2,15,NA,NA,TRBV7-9,CASSLVVTTDYGYTF,TGTGCCAGCAGCTTAGTCGTCACTACCGATTATGGCTACACCTTC
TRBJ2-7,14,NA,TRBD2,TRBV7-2,CASSISGGPYEQYF,TGTGCCAGCAGCATTAGCGGGGGCCCCTACGAGCAGTACTTC
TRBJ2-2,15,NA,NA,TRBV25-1,CASSTQVSNTGELFF,TGTGCCAGCAGTACTCAGGTATCGAACACCGGGGAGCTGTTTTTT
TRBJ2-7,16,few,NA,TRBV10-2,CASSESGGLIGWEQYF,TGCGCCAGCAGTGAGTCGGGGGGCCTTATAGGGTGGGAGCAGTACTTC
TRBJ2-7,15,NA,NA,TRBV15,CATSRVEVASYEQYF,TGTGCCACCAGCAGAGTTGAGGTGGCCTCCTACGAGCAGTACTTC
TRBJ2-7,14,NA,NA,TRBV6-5,CASSFRDNSYEQYF,TGTGCCAGCAGTTTTCGGGACAACTCCTACGAGCAGTACTTC
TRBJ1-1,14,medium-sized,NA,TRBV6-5,CASSYAGVDTEAFF,TGTGCCAGCAGTTACGCCGGGGTTGATACTGAAGCTTTCTTT
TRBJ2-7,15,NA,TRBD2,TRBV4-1,CASSQDLAGAYEQYF,TGCGCCAGCAGCCAAGATTTGGCGGGAGCCTACGAGCAGTACTTC
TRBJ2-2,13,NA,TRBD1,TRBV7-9,CAGNRGNTGELFF,TGTGCCGGTAACAGGGGGAACACCGGGGAGCTGTTTTTT
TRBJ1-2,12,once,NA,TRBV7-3,CASSLGETGYTF,TGTGCCAGCAGCTTAGGGGAAACCGGCTACACCTTC
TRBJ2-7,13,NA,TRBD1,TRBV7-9,CASSSITGVEQYF,TGTGCCAGCAGCTCGATTACAGGGGTCGAGCAGTACTTC
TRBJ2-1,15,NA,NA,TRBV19,CASSITQGSYNEQFF,TGTGCCAGTAGTATTACTCAGGGGTCCTACAATGAGCAGTTCTTC
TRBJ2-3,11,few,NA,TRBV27,CASSSTDTQYF,TGTGCCAGCAGTTCCACAGATACGCAGTATTTT
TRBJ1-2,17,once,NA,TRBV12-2,CASPTTRGRIPNYGYTF,TGTGCAAGTCCCACGACAAGGGGACGGATCCCAAACTATGGCTACACCTTC
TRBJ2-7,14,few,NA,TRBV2,CASSEDVGSYEQYF,TGTGCCAGCAGTGAAGATGTCGGGTCCTACGAGCAGTACTTC